The T cell receptor (beta chain) under discussion was sequenced for a study of blood T cell repertoires in COVID-19. V gave up 4 bases and J gave up 9 bases, with 12 bases separating them. Germline-derived CDR1 and CDR2 are DFQATT and SNEGSKA (reference sequence). The CDR3 is 11 residues long. Those who participated ranged in age from roughly 18 to 90 years and resided in approximately 26 US areas. Some clones are missing from TCRdb's copy, which holds only in-frame ones; the method was immunoSEQ multiplex PCR. The top ten hold around 2% of the sample, which has roughly 250,000 clones, around 91% seen once.

This clonotype was obtained from a woman between 18 and 29 years old who had recovered from COVID-19. This chain connects TRBV20-1 to TRBJ1-1; possibly TRBD1 for D (5 bases). The sample taken for sequencing was PBMCs or T cells enriched from blood (not recorded which). The CDR3: CSANTGTQAFF. The DNA for the CDR3 is TGCAGTGCTAACACAGGAACCCAAGCTTTCTTT.